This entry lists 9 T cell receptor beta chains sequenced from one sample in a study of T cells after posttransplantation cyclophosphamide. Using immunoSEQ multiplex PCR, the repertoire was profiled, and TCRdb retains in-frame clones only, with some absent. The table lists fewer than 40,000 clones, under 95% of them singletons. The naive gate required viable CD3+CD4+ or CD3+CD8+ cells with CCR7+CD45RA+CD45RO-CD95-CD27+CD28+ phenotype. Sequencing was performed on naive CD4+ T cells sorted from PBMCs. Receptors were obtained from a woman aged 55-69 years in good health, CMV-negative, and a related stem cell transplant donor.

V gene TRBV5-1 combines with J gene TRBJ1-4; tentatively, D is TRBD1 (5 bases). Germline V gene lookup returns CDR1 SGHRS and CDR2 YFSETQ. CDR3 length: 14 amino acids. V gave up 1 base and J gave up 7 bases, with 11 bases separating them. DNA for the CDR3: TGCGCCAGCAGCTTGCAGGGTATGGCTGAAAAACTGTTTTTT. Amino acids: CASSLQGMAEKLFF.

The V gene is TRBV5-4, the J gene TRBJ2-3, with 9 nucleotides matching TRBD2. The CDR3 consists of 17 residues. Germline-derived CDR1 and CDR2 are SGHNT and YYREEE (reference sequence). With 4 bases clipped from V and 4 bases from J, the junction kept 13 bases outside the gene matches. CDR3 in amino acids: CASSIPPGGGAADTQYF. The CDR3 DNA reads TGTGCCAGCAGCATCCCGCCCGGCGGGGGGGCCGCAGATACGCAGTATTTT.

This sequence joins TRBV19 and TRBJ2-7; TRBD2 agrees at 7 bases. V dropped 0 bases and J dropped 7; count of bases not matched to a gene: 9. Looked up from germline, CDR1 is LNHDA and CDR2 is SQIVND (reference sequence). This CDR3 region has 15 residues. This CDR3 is CASSIEGAGNEEQYF. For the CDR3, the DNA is TGTGCCAGTAGTATAGAAGGAGCGGGAAACGAAGAGCAGTACTTC.

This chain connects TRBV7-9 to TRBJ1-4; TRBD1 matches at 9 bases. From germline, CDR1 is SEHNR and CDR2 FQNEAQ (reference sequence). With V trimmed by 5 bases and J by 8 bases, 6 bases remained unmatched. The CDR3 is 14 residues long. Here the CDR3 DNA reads TGTGCCAGCAGCCTTACAGGGGGCATAGAAAAACTGTTTTTT. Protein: CASSLTGGIEKLFF.

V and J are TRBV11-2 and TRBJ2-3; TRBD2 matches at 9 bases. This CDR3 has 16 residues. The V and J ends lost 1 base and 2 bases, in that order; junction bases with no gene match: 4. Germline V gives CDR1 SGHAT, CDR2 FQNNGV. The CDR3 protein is CASSLVAGVFTDTQYF. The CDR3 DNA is TGTGCCAGCAGCTTAGTAGCGGGGGTTTTCACAGATACGCAGTATTTT.

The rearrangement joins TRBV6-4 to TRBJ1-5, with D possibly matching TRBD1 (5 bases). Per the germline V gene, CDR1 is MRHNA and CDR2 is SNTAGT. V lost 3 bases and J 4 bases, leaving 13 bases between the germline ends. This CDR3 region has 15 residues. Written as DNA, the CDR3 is TGTGCCAGCAGTGAAAACGCAGGGACTAATCAGCCCCAGCATTTT. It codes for CASSENAGTNQPQHF.

Written as DNA, the CDR3 is TGTGCCAGAAGCCGAACGACAGGGGGAGGTGAAAAACTGTTTTTT. Amino acid sequence: CARSRTTGGGEKLFF. V usage is TRBV7-5 and J usage is TRBJ1-4; the table's D call, TRBD1, has no DNA check behind it. TRBV7-5 is described as a pseudogene. This CDR3 has 15 residues.

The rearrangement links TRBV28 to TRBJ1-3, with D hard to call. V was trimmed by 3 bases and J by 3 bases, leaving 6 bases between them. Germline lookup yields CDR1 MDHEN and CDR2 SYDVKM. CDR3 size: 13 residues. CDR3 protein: CASSLAGGNTIYF. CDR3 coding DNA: TGTGCCAGCAGTTTGGCAGGTGGAAACACCATATATTTT. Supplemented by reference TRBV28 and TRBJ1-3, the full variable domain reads DVKVTQSSRYLVKRTGEKVFLECVQDMDHENMFWYRQDPGLGLRLIYFSYDVKMKEKGDIPEGYSVSREKKERFSLILESASTNQTSMYLCASSLAGGNTIYFGEGSWLTVV.

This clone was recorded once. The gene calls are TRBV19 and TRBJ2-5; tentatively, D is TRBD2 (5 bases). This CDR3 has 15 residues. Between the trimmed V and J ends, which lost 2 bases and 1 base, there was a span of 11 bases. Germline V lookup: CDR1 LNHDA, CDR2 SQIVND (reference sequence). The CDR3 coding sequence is TGTGCCAGTAGTATACAGATCGCGGGCCAAGAGACCCAGTACTTC. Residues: CASSIQIAGQETQYF.